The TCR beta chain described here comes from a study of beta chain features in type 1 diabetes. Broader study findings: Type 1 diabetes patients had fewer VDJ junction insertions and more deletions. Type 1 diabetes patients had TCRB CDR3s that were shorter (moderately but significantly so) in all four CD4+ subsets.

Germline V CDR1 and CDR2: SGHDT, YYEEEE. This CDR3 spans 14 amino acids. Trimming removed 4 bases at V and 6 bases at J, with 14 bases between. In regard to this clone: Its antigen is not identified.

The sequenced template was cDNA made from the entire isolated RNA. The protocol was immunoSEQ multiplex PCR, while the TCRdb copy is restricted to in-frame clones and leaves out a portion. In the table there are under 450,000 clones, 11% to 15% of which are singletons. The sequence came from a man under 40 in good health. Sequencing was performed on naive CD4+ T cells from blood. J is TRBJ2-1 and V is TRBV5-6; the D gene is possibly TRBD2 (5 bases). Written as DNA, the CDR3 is TGTGCCAGCAGCCCCCAACCGGGATCCAATGAGCAGTTCTTC. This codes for CASSPQPGSNEQFF.